The entry below gives a single T cell receptor (beta chain) sequence along with its context. The entry originates in a study of blood T cell repertoires in COVID-19. Overall study: Sample material is recorded as cDNA or gDNA derived from T cells, B-cell-depleted T cells, or PBMCs.

This CDR3 is 14 amino acids long. CDR1 and CDR2 (germline): SGHAT, FQNNGV. V was clipped by 2 bases and J by 7 bases, with 9 bases between them. Assay: immunoSEQ multiplex PCR; the TCRdb copy retains only in-frame clones and omits some. This table has about 230,000 clones, roughly four fifths appearing once. This TCR came from a woman aged 80 or older with COVID-19, enrolled during active disease. The chain joins TRBV11-2 to TRBJ1-6; a possible D gene is TRBD1 (6 bases). The sample was peripheral blood. This CDR3 reads CASSLRQGNSPLHF. The CDR3 DNA sequence: TGTGCCAGCAGCTTACGGCAGGGGAATTCACCCCTCCACTTT.